The 14 T cell receptor beta chains presented below share a single source sample, sequenced in a study of cytomegalovirus exposure and HLA in healthy donors (dated by TCRdb to between 2016 and 2019). Receptor libraries were prepared by the immunoSEQ multiplex PCR assay. The multiplex PCR relied on a mix of 60 forward primers for TCR Vbeta segments and 13 reverse primers for TCR Jbeta segments. TCRdb provides this immuneACCESS table in a form limited to in-frame rearrangements. Some clones are lacking; in checked studies, under half of them reflect an unresolved V gene, and why the rest are absent is not known. Within this sample are 180,000 or so clones, with almost 80% of them counted one time only. More than 13% of the sample is taken by the ten largest. The sample consisted of PBMCs. These receptors all stem from a man between 45 and 60 years old in good health and CMV-seropositive.

The V call is TRBV7-2, the J call TRBJ2-5; 8 bases are shared with TRBD2. The CDR3 runs 16 residues. V lost 4 bases and J lost 2; bases outside the gene matches: 9. Germline V CDR1 and CDR2: SGHTA, FQGNSA. The CDR3 region is CASSSPAGVKQETQYF. CDR3 nucleotides: TGTGCCAGCAGCTCCCCAGCGGGGGTCAAACAAGAGACCCAGTACTTC.

The chain joins TRBV5-5 to TRBJ1-1; 10 nucleotides match TRBD1. V dropped 0 bases and J dropped 5; count of bases not matched to a gene: 4. The CDR3 is made up of 15 amino acids. CDR1 is SGHKS and CDR2 is YYEKEE in the germline V gene (reference sequence). The CDR3 sequence is CASSLEDRGVTEAFF. For the CDR3, the DNA is TGTGCCAGCAGCTTGGAGGACAGGGGGGTGACTGAAGCTTTCTTT. Together with reference TRBV5-5 and TRBJ1-1, the CDR3 gives the full variable domain: DAGVTQSPTHLIKTRGQQVTLRCSPISGHKSVSWYQQVLGQGPQFIFQYYEKEERGRGNFPDRFSARQFPNYSSELNVNALLLGDSALYLCASSLEDRGVTEAFFGQGTRLTVV.

The chain uses TRBV7-9 and TRBJ2-3, with 10 bases that match TRBD2. From germline, CDR1 is SEHNR and CDR2 FQNEAQ (reference sequence). V was clipped by 5 bases and J by 3 bases; unmatched bases: 8. The CDR3 extends over 16 amino acids. The CDR3 DNA sequence: TGTGCCAGCAGCCCCACCAGCGGGGGGGAGACAGATACGCAGTATTTT. Protein: CASSPTSGGETDTQYF. Supplemented by reference TRBV7-9 and TRBJ2-3, the full variable domain reads DTGVSQNPRHKITKRGQNVTFRCDPISEHNRLYWYRQTLGQGPEFLTYFQNEAQLEKSRLLSDRFSAERPKGSFSTLEIQRTEQGDSAMYLCASSPTSGGETDTQYFGPGTRLTVL.

The chain has TRBV5-1 and TRBJ1-4, with a weak D call TRBD1 (5 bases). The V end lost 4 bases, the J end lost 3 bases, and 13 bases lay between the germline ends. The CDR3 has 15 residues. Germline CDR1 reads SGHRS; CDR2 reads YFSETQ. In DNA, the CDR3 is TGCGCCAGCAGCCTCTGGACGGGGGCTAATGAAAAACTGTTTTTT. Protein sequence: CASSLWTGANEKLFF. Full variable domain (missing parts from reference TRBV5-1 and TRBJ1-4): KAGVTQTPRYLIKTRGQQVTLSCSPISGHRSVSWYQQTPGQGLQFLFEYFSETQRNKGNFPGRFSGRQFSNSRSEMNVSTLELGDSALYLCASSLWTGANEKLFFGSGTQLSVL.

The CDR3: CASSLGQGNFGQPQHF. CDR3 DNA sequence: TGTGCCAGCAGTTTGGGACAGGGGAATTTCGGACAGCCCCAGCATTTT. V is TRBV27 and J is TRBJ1-5; TRBD1 aligns across 10 bases. The ends lost 3 bases at V and 7 bases at J; junction bases unmatched: 9. There are 16 residues in the CDR3. Germline CDR1 reads MNHEY; CDR2 reads SMNVEV (reference sequence).

This clone came up once. The rearrangement uses TRBV19 and TRBJ1-1; 7 nucleotides align to TRBD1. There are 15 residues in the CDR3. The V segment lost 6 bases and the J segment 0 bases; nucleotides outside the gene matches: 7. Germline V CDR1 and CDR2: LNHDA, SQIVND (reference sequence). As DNA, the CDR3 is TGTGCCAGTAGGCAGAGGACAGGCATGAACACTGAAGCTTTCTTT. Translation gives CASRQRTGMNTEAFF.

V and J are TRBV19 and TRBJ2-3, with TRBD1 matching over 7 bases. Germline V CDR1 and CDR2: LNHDA, SQIVND (reference sequence). V lost 4 bases and J lost 2; bases outside the gene matches: 12. The CDR3 runs 17 residues. CDR3 sequence: CASSTPRTGRYTDTQYF. CDR3 bases: TGTGCCAGTAGTACCCCAAGGACAGGCCGATACACAGATACGCAGTATTTT. The whole variable domain, remainder taken from reference TRBV19 and TRBJ2-3, is DGGITQSPKYLFRKEGQNVTLSCEQNLNHDAMYWYRQDPGQGLRLIYYSQIVNDFQKGDIAEGYSVSREKKESFPLTVTSAQKNPTAFYLCASSTPRTGRYTDTQYFGPGTRLTVL.

The genes are TRBV4-1 and TRBJ1-4; weak D call: TRBD1 (6 bases). The germline V and J ends were trimmed by 2 bases and 4 bases, with 14 bases remaining between them. The CDR3 runs to 16 residues. The germline V gene has CDR1 MGHRA and CDR2 YSYEKL. This chain's CDR3 is CASSQTEGQSNEKLFF. The CDR3 DNA follows: TGCGCCAGCAGCCAAACAGAGGGACAAAGTAATGAAAAACTGTTTTTT.

This clone occurred once. The chain recombines TRBV7-2 with TRBJ2-1; 9 bases line up with TRBD2. The ends lost 3 bases at V and 4 bases at J; junction bases unmatched: 4. The CDR3 contains 15 residues. Per germline, CDR1 SGHTA and CDR2 FQGNSA. The CDR3 DNA follows: TGTGCCAGCAGCTTCATGACTAGCGGATACAATGAGCAGTTCTTC. It is translated as CASSFMTSGYNEQFF.

This clone was counted a few times. Other DNA sequences in the same sample also yield this CDR3. The rearrangement uses TRBV6-1 and TRBJ1-1; D remains ambiguous. Germline V lookup: CDR1 MNHNS, CDR2 SASEGT. Trimming pared 2 bases from V and 5 bases from J, leaving 12 bases between. CDR3 length: 14 residues. For the CDR3, the DNA is TGTGCCAGCAGTGAAATAGAAGGAGGAACTGAAGCTTTCTTT. This codes for CASSEIEGGTEAFF.

The chain combines TRBV4-1 with TRBJ1-1, with D tentatively TRBD1 (5 bases). The CDR3 is 15 amino acids. V shed 3 bases and J shed 1 base, with 12 bases lying between them. Germline CDR1 reads MGHRA; CDR2 reads YSYEKL. The CDR3 is CASSQPGTRNTEAFF. DNA of the CDR3: TGCGCCAGCAGCCAGCCCGGGACTCGGAACACTGAAGCTTTCTTT.

The chain employs TRBV28 and TRBJ1-2, with 9 bases identical to TRBD1. The germline V gene encodes CDR1 MDHEN and CDR2 SYDVKM. CDR3 length equals 14 residues. The J segment lost 7 bases and the V segment lost 4 bases, leaving 7 bases of the junction unmatched. This chain's CDR3 is CASSSGGDRAGYTF. The CDR3 DNA reads TGTGCCAGCAGTTCTGGTGGGGACAGGGCTGGCTACACCTTC.

The chain joins TRBV10-2 to TRBJ2-7; 8 nucleotides agree with TRBD1. There are 13 residues in the CDR3. Germline-derived CDR1 and CDR2 are WSHSY and SAAADI. V shed 5 bases and J 2 bases; nucleotides not matched to a gene: 2. CDR3 coding DNA: TGCGCCAGCAGTTCACAGGGGGCCTACGAGCAGTACTTC. This gives the protein CASSSQGAYEQYF.

This chain connects TRBV7-2 to TRBJ2-5; D might be TRBD2 (6 bases). V was cut by 5 bases and J by 2 bases, with 12 bases left in between. CDR1 is SGHTA and CDR2 is FQGNSA in the germline V gene. There are 14 residues in the CDR3. The CDR3: CASSPLGTQETQYF. In DNA, the CDR3 is TGTGCCAGCAGCCCCTTAGGGACTCAAGAGACCCAGTACTTC.